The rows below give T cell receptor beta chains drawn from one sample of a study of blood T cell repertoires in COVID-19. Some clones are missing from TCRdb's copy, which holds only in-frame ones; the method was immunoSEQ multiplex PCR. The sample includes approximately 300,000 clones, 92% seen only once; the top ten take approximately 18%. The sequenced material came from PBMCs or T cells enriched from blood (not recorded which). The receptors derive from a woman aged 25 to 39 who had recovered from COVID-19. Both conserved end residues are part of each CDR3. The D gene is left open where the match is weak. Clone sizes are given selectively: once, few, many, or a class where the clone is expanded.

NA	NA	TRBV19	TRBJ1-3	TGTGCCAGTAGGGACCCGGACAACTCTGGAAACACCATATATTTT	CASRDPDNSGNTIYF
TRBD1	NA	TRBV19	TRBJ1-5	TGTGCCAGTGACAGGGGGCCTAGCAATCAGCCCCAGCATTTT	CASDRGPSNQPQHF
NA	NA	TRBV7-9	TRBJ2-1	TGTGCCAGCAGCCCGGGACTTAACAATGAGCAGTTCTTC	CASSPGLNNEQFF
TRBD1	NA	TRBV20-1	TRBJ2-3	TGCAGTGCTAGTCGCCCTTTTTATGACAGGGTGGCAGATACGCAGTATTTT	CSASRPFYDRVADTQYF
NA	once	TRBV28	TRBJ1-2	TGTGCCAGTAACCTACCGGGCCGGGAGGGTGGCTACACCTTC	CASNLPGREGGYTF
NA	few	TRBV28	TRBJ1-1	TGTGCCAGCAGCAGCAGGGGACCGAGGACTGAAGCTTTCTTT	CASSSRGPRTEAFF
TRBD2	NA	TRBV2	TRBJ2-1	TGTGCCAGCAGCGGGGATAGCGGGGCATACAATGAGCAGTTCTTC	CASSGDSGAYNEQFF
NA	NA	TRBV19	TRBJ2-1	TGTGCCAGTAGTGACACCCCCTACTACAATGAGCAGTTCTTC	CASSDTPYYNEQFF
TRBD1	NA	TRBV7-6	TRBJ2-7	TGTGCCAGCAGCTTTGGGGGACAGGGCTACGAGCAGTACTTC	CASSFGGQGYEQYF
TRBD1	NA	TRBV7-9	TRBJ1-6	TGTGCCAGCAGCTTAGGGGACAGGGGTAATTCACCCCTCCACTTT	CASSLGDRGNSPLHF
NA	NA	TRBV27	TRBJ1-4	TGTGCCAGCAGTTTAGGAGGGGTTCGCGAAAAACTGTTTTTT	CASSLGGVREKLFF
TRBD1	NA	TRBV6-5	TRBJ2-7	TGTGCCAGCGAACACGACAGGGCCTACGAGCAGTACTTC	CASEHDRAYEQYF
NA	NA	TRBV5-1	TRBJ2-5	TGCGCCAGCAACCCCGGCAGGGATCGAGAGACCCAGTACTTC	CASNPGRDRETQYF
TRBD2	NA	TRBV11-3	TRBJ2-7	TGTGCCAGCAGCTTAGCGGACCGACTAGCCGCCGAGCAGTACTTC	CASSLADRLAAEQYF
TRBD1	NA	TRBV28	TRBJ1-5	TGTGCCAGCAGTACCCGGGACAGGGCTTTTACCAGCAATCAGCCCCAGCATTTT	CASSTRDRAFTSNQPQHF
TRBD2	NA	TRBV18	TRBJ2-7	TGTGCCAGCTCAAGACTCCCGACTAGCGGAGGGGGCTCCTACGAGCAGTACTTC	CASSRLPTSGGGSYEQYF
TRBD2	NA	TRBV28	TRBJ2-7	TGTGCCAGCAGTTTCTGGACTAGCGGGACCTCCGAGCAGTACTTC	CASSFWTSGTSEQYF
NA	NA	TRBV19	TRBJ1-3	TGTGCCAGTAGCATCGGGGGATTCGGAAACACCATATATTTT	CASSIGGFGNTIYF
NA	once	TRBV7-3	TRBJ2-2	TGTGCCAGCAGCTCCCCGCCCGGGAGAGGAAACACCGGGGAGCTGTTTTTT	CASSSPPGRGNTGELFF
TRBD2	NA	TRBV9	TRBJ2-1	TGTGCCAGCAGCGTAAGAGGCACTAGCGGAGGCAACAATGAGCAGTTCTTC	CASSVRGTSGGNNEQFF
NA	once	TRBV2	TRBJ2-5	TGTGCCAGCAAAGAGGAAGTCCAAGAGACCCAGTACTTC	CASKEEVQETQYF
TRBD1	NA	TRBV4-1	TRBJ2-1	TGCGCCAGCAGCCAAGATCAGGACAGGGGTTTAAGGGAGCAGTTCTTC	CASSQDQDRGLREQFF
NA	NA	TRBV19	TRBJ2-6	TGTGCCAGTAGTATTTACCTAAGGAGCTCTGGGGCCAACGTCCTGACTTTC	CASSIYLRSSGANVLTF
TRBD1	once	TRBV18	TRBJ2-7	TGTGCCAGCTCACCCTCGATGACAGGGAGCGAGCAGTACTTC	CASSPSMTGSEQYF
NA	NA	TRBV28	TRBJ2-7	TGTGCCAGCAGTTTTGGGACTCCCACCTACGAGCAGTACTTC	CASSFGTPTYEQYF
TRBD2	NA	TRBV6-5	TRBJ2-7	TGTGCCAGCAGTTACCGACTAGCGGGGGGGCCATACGAGCAGTACTTC	CASSYRLAGGPYEQYF
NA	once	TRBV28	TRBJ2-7	TGTGCCAGCAGTGGGGACACCTCCTACGAGCAGTACTTC	CASSGDTSYEQYF
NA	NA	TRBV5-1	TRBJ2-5	TGCGCCAGCAGCTTGAACGGTTACTTGCAAGAGACCCAGTACTTC	CASSLNGYLQETQYF
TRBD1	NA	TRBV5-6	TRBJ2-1	TGTGCCAGCAGCTGCAGACAGGGCGAGTGTTTAAATGAGCAGTTCTTC	CASSCRQGECLNEQFF
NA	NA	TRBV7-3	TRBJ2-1	TGTGCCAGCAGCTTTTCAGGTTGGGATGAGCAGTTCTTC	CASSFSGWDEQFF
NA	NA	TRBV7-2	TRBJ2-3	TGTGCCAGCAGCCTTGAGCGGGGCACAGATACGCAGTATTTT	CASSLERGTDTQYF
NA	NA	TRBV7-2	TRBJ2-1	TGTGCCAGCAGCTCCACCGGACAGTACAATGAGCAGTTCTTC	CASSSTGQYNEQFF
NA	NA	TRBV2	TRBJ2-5	TGTGCCAGCAGCTATACCGGGGATCAAGAGACCCAGTACTTC	CASSYTGDQETQYF
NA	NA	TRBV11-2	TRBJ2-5	TGTGCCAGCAGCTTAGACTCTTTAGGACAGCCTCACCAAGAGACCCAGTACTTC	CASSLDSLGQPHQETQYF
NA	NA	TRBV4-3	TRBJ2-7	TGCGCCAGCAGCCAAGATTATAGAGGGAATTTCTACGAGCAGTACTTC	CASSQDYRGNFYEQYF
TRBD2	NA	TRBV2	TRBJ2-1	TGTGCCAGCAGTCTAGAAACTAGCGGGGGGGCGGGTGAGCAGTTCTTC	CASSLETSGGAGEQFF
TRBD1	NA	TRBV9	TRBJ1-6	TGTGCCAGCAGCGTAGCCGGACAGGGGAGTTCACCCCTCCACTTT	CASSVAGQGSSPLHF
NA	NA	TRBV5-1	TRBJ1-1	TGCGCCAGCAGCCCGAACCGACAGAGAGACACTGAAGCTTTCTTT	CASSPNRQRDTEAFF
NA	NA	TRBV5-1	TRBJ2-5	TGCGCCAGCTCGGCGGTAAAAAAAGAGACCCAGTACTTC	CASSAVKKETQYF
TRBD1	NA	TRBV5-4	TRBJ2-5	TGTGCGTCAGGGGGCTGGGAAGAGACCCAGTACTTC	CASGGWEETQYF
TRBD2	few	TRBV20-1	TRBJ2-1	TGCAGTGCTAGTCCCCTAGCGGGAGTGGTCTACAATGAGCAGTTCTTC	CSASPLAGVVYNEQFF
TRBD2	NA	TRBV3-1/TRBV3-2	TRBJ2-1	TGTGCCAGCAGCGCACCCGGGGGGGCATCCTACAATGAGCAGTTCTTC	CASSAPGGASYNEQFF
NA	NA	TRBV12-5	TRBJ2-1	TGTGCTAGTGCCCCCGGACAGTCCTGGGGCAATGAGCAGTTCTTC	CASAPGQSWGNEQFF
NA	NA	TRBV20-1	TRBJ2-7	TGCAGTGCAGTCGGCTACGAGCAGTACTTC	CSAVGYEQYF
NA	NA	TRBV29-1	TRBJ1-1	TGCAGCGCCCATGGTGGGGGGGGCACTGAAGCTTTCTTT	CSAHGGGGTEAFF
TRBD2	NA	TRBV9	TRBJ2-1	TGTGCCAGCAGCGTAGTGACGGGGGGGCTCGGGAATGAGCAGTTCTTC	CASSVVTGGLGNEQFF
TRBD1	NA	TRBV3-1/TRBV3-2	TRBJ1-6	TGTGCCAGCAGCCAACGGACAGGGAGTAATTCACCCCTCCACTTT	CASSQRTGSNSPLHF
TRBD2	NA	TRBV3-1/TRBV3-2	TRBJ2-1	TGTGCCAGCAGCCAAACGAGCCTAGCGGGAGTAAATTTGTCCTACAATGAGCAGTTCTTC	CASSQTSLAGVNLSYNEQFF
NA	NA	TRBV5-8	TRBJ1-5	TGTGCCAGCAGCTTAGGACAGACAAATCAGCCCCAGCATTTT	CASSLGQTNQPQHF
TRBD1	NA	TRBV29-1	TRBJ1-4	TGCAGCGTTGCACGGACAGGAGGCGAAAAACTGTTTTTT	CSVARTGGEKLFF
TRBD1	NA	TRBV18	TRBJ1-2	TGTGCCAGCTCACTCCGACAGGGTGAGGGCGGCTACACCTTC	CASSLRQGEGGYTF